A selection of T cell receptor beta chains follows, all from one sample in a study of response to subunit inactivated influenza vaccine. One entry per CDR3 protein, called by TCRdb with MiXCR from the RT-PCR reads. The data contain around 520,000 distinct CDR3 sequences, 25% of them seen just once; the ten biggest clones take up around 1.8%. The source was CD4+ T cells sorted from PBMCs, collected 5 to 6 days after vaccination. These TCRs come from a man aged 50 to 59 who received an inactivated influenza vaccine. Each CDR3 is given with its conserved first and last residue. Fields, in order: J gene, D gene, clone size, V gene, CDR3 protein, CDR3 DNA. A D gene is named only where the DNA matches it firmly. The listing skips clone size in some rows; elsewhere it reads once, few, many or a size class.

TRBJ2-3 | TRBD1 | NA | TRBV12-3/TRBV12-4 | CASSLWTGATDTQYF | TGTGCCAGCAGTTTATGGACAGGGGCTACAGATACGCAGTATTTT
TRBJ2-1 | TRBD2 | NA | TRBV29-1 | CSVGGTSGSNHNEQFF | TGCAGCGTAGGAGGGACTAGCGGGAGCAATCACAATGAGCAGTTCTTC
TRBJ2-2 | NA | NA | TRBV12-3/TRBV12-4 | CASSYRLGGELFF | TGTGCCAGCAGTTATCGTTTGGGCGGGGAGCTGTTTTTT
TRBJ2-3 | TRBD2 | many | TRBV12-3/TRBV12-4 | CASSLRLAGATDTQYF | TGTGCCAGCAGTCTCCGACTAGCGGGAGCCACAGATACGCAGTATTTT
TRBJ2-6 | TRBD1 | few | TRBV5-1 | CASSFPTGAGSGANVLTF | TGCGCCAGCAGCTTCCCGACAGGGGCAGGCTCTGGGGCCAACGTCCTGACTTTC
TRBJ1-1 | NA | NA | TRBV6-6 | CASRKSNTEAFF | TGTGCCAGCAGAAAGAGTAACACTGAAGCTTTCTTT
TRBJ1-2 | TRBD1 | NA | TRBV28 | CASSFIWDRGSGGYTF | TGTGCCAGCAGTTTCATTTGGGACAGGGGAAGTGGTGGCTACACCTTC
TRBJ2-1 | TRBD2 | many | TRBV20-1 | CSAPPLLAEGYNEQFF | TGCAGTGCTCCACCCCTACTAGCGGAGGGCTACAATGAGCAGTTCTTC
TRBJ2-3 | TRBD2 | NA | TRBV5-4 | CASSLLKRGVSTDTQYF | TGTGCCAGCAGTCTCTTAAAGCGGGGGGTCTCCACAGATACGCAGTATTTT
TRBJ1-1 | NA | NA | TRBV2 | CASSRSGQAFF | TGTGCCAGCAGTCGAAGTGGACAAGCTTTCTTT
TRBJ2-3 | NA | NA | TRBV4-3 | CASSQEPAPRTDTQYF | TGCGCCAGCAGCCAAGAACCCGCGCCACGCACAGATACGCAGTATTTT